One sample yielded the 24 T cell receptor beta chains listed below, sequenced in a study of cytomegalovirus exposure and HLA in healthy donors. Primers included in the PCR were 60 Vbeta and 13 Jbeta primers. TCRdb's table, derived via immunoSEQ multiplex PCR, lists solely in-frame clones and lacks some. The table has 130,000 or so clones, approximately 77% seen once. The sample consisted of PBMCs. These receptors all come from a woman in her 40s in good health and CMV-seronegative.

The rearrangement links TRBV11-2 to TRBJ2-2, with D maybe TRBD1 (6 bases). The CDR3 loop spans 14 amino acids. Trimming stripped 10 bases from V and 3 bases from J, with 15 bases between. Germline V gene lookup returns CDR1 SGHAT and CDR2 FQNNGV. The CDR3 region has the DNA TGTGCCACACAGGGACCAAGCGACACCGGGGAGCTGTTTTTT. Translated: CATQGPSDTGELFF.

The chain uses TRBV29-1 and TRBJ1-1; D gene unclear. Germline CDR1 reads SQVTM; CDR2 reads ANQGSEA. The CDR3 is 13 amino acids. The V and J ends lost 6 bases and 4 bases respectively, with 15 bases between them. The CDR3 region is CSVNPQSGTEAFF. DNA of the CDR3: TGCAGCGTAAACCCTCAGTCGGGCACTGAAGCTTTCTTT.

The V call is TRBV6-6, the J call TRBJ1-1, with TRBD1 as a possible D gene (6 bases). Germline assignment: CDR1 MNHNY and CDR2 SVGAGI (reference sequence). There are 12 residues in the CDR3. V was cut by 4 bases and J by 8 bases, with 11 bases left in between. The CDR3 nucleotides are TGTGCCAGCAGTTTAGGACAGTGGGAAGCTTTCTTT. The encoded protein is CASSLGQWEAFF.

This clone has a single count. This chain joins TRBV5-6 and TRBJ2-1; D uncertain. V lost 3 bases and J 2 bases, leaving 12 bases between the germline ends. This CDR3 has 15 amino acids. The V gene's germline CDR1 is SGHDT and CDR2 YYEEEE. The CDR3 bases are TGTGCCAGCAGCTACACACTATTCACCTACAATGAGCAGTTCTTC. Protein product: CASSYTLFTYNEQFF. Drawing the rest from reference TRBV5-6 and TRBJ2-1, the complete variable domain is DAGVTQSPTHLIKTRGQQVTLRCSPKSGHDTVSWYQQALGQGPQFIFQYYEEEERQRGNFPDRFSGHQFPNYSSELNVNALLLGDSALYLCASSYTLFTYNEQFFGPGTRLTVL.

The chain employs TRBV6-6 and TRBJ2-7, with TRBD2 as a possible D gene (6 bases). This CDR3 has 12 residues. V was shortened by 8 bases and J by 0 bases, with 8 bases between the two germline ends. Germline CDR1 and CDR2: MNHNY and SVGAGI (reference sequence). The chain's CDR3 is CASRGASYEQYF. Here the CDR3 DNA reads TGTGCCAGCCGCGGGGCCTCCTACGAGCAGTACTTC.

V is TRBV28 and J is TRBJ2-7, with 10 bases identical to TRBD2. CDR1 is MDHEN and CDR2 is SYDVKM in the germline V gene. The CDR3 is 13 amino acids. Unmatched junction bases numbered 3, after V lost 8 bases and J lost 2 bases. The CDR3 sequence: CASDSGGTYEQYF. CDR3 nucleotides: TGTGCCAGCGATAGCGGGGGGACCTACGAGCAGTACTTC. The whole variable domain, filled in from reference TRBV28 and TRBJ2-7, reads DVKVTQSSRYLVKRTGEKVFLECVQDMDHENMFWYRQDPGLGLRLIYFSYDVKMKEKGDIPEGYSVSREKKERFSLILESASTNQTSMYLCASDSGGTYEQYFGPGTRLTVT.

This clone was recorded only once. CDR3 residues: CASSFTGGTGEKLFF. Written as DNA, the CDR3 is TGTGCCAGCAGCTTCACAGGCGGAACGGGTGAAAAACTGTTTTTT. The J gene is TRBJ1-4, the V gene TRBV7-6, with D possibly TRBD1 on 5 matching bases. V was cut by 3 bases and J by 7 bases, with 15 bases left in between. The CDR3 is 15 residues long. The germline V gene has CDR1 SGHVS and CDR2 FNYEAQ.

This chain connects TRBV11-3 to TRBJ2-3; 8 bases are shared with TRBD2. V shed 3 bases and J 6 bases; nucleotides not matched to a gene: 17. Germline-derived CDR1 and CDR2 are SGHNT and YENEEA. This CDR3 has 18 residues. CDR3 sequence reads: CASSLGRAGGGPLDTQYF. The CDR3 DNA is TGTGCCAGCAGCTTGGGACGAGCCGGGGGGGGGCCTCTCGATACGCAGTATTTT.

The V and J genes are TRBV18 and TRBJ2-1; D may be TRBD1 (6 bases). Germline loops: CDR1 KGHSH, CDR2 LQKENI. The V end was cut by 6 bases, the J end by 0 bases, with 18 bases between. The CDR3 is 17 amino acids. The CDR3 coding sequence is TGTGCCAGCTCGTCAACGACAGGCTCAGACTCCTACAATGAGCAGTTCTTC. It yields the protein CASSSTTGSDSYNEQFF.

The CDR3 DNA sequence: TGTGCCAGCAGCTTAGATCTCCTGCGCACCATATATTTT. Its translation: CASSLDLLRTIYF. This chain uses TRBV7-9 with TRBJ1-3, with D unresolved. Germline assignment: CDR1 SEHNR and CDR2 FQNEAQ (reference sequence). V lost 1 base, J lost 9 bases, and 10 bases lay in between. CDR3 length: 13 residues.

V gene TRBV18 combines with J gene TRBJ2-7; TRBD1 agrees at 8 bases. Germline CDR1 is KGHSH and CDR2 is LQKENI. V was pared by 3 bases and J by 2 bases, with 3 bases of the junction left unmatched. CDR3 size: 14 residues. The CDR3, as DNA: TGTGCCAGCTCACCGGGGACAGGACCCTACGAGCAGTACTTC. It specifies CASSPGTGPYEQYF.

The rearrangement links TRBV6-1 to TRBJ2-4, with 10 bases fitting TRBD1. The CDR3 is 17 residues long. J was trimmed by 1 base and V by 4 bases; bases with no gene match: 7. Germline-derived CDR1 and CDR2 are MNHNS and SASEGT. The CDR3 DNA sequence: TGTGCCAGCAGTGCGACAGGGGGCGCGTCTGCCAAAAACATTCAGTACTTC. Translating gives CASSATGGASAKNIQYF.

There are a few counts of this clone. The J gene is TRBJ2-3, the V gene TRBV18; 8 nucleotides line up with TRBD2. Germline values: CDR1 KGHSH, CDR2 LQKENI. This CDR3 has 17 amino acids. J gave up 1 base and V 4 bases, and 10 bases lay outside the gene matches. CDR3 sequence: CASSQWGGGPGTDTQYF. The CDR3 DNA reads TGTGCCAGCTCACAGTGGGGCGGGGGGCCCGGCACAGATACGCAGTATTTT.

This rearrangement joins TRBV2 to TRBJ1-4; 7 bases match TRBD1. The germline gives CDR1 SNHLY, CDR2 FYNNEI. Unmatched junction bases numbered 5, after V lost 2 bases and J lost 5 bases. The CDR3 spans 15 residues. The CDR3: CASSEIRGLNEKLFF. The CDR3 coding sequence is TGTGCCAGCAGTGAAATAAGGGGGCTCAATGAAAAACTGTTTTTT.

This chain joins TRBV9 and TRBJ2-5; 12 positions match TRBD2. The junction had 20 bases not matched to a gene; V was cut back by 0 bases and J by 2 bases. Germline loops: CDR1 SGDLS, CDR2 YYNGEE. This CDR3 is 22 amino acids long. The CDR3 reads CASSVAAPRRSSGGAAQETQYF. CDR3 coding DNA: TGTGCCAGCAGCGTAGCTGCCCCCAGGAGGTCTAGCGGGGGGGCTGCGCAAGAGACCCAGTACTTC.

The chain joins TRBV4-3 to TRBJ1-1, with 9 positions matching TRBD1. V was pared by 0 bases and J by 5 bases, with 7 bases of the junction left unmatched. The CDR3 is 16 amino acids. Germline assignment: CDR1 LGHNA and CDR2 YSLEER. CDR3 coding DNA: TGCGCCAGCAGCCAAGAGGGGGGACAGGGAGGGACTGAAGCTTTCTTT. It specifies CASSQEGGQGGTEAFF.

This clone was detected a few times. The J gene is TRBJ2-2, the V gene TRBV4-3; TRBD1 matches at 10 bases. The CDR3 is made up of 14 amino acids. V was pared by 4 bases and J by 4 bases, with 0 bases of the junction left unmatched. Germline-derived CDR1 and CDR2 are LGHNA and YSLEER. The CDR3 here is CASSRDRGTGELFF. CDR3 bases: TGCGCCAGCAGCCGGGACAGGGGCACCGGGGAGCTGTTTTTT.

This chain connects TRBV10-2 to TRBJ2-2; unclear D gene. Germline V gene sequence: CDR1 WSHSY, CDR2 SAAADI. The CDR3 covers 12 residues. V lost 8 bases and J 5 bases, leaving 9 bases between the germline ends. CDR3 loop: CASSATTGELFF. CDR3 in DNA: TGCGCCAGCTCCGCCACAACCGGGGAGCTGTTTTTT.

The chain combines TRBV4-3 with TRBJ2-5; 12 bases are a match to TRBD2. With the DNA end fitting TRBJ2-7 better, the J assignment may be wrong. Germline V lookup: CDR1 LGHNA, CDR2 YSLEER. CDR3 length: 15 residues. CDR3 loop: CASSPRLAGAYEQYF. The CDR3 DNA reads as TGCGCCAGCAGCCCGCGACTAGCGGGAGCCTACGAGCAGTACTTC.

V usage is TRBV9 and J usage is TRBJ2-1; weak D call: TRBD2 (7 bases). Germline V lookup: CDR1 SGDLS, CDR2 YYNGEE. V lost 7 bases, J lost 0 bases, and 20 bases lay in between. The CDR3 consists of 17 residues. CDR3 in DNA: TGTGCCAGCGGAGGGGGTCAGCGGGGAAGCTCCTACAATGAGCAGTTCTTC. This codes for CASGGGQRGSSYNEQFF.

V gene TRBV9 combines with J gene TRBJ1-1, with no clear D. The CDR3 has 15 residues. The V gene lost 0 bases and the J gene lost 3 bases, with 12 bases spanning the gap. The germline gives CDR1 SGDLS, CDR2 YYNGEE. In DNA form, the CDR3 reads TGTGCCAGCAGCGTAGACGGGGTATCGCACACTGAAGCTTTCTTT. It specifies CASSVDGVSHTEAFF.

The chain is built from TRBV7-2 and TRBJ1-2; unclear D gene. Looked up from germline, CDR1 is SGHTA and CDR2 is FQGNSA. Trimming removed 1 base from V and 0 bases from J, with 9 bases in between. This CDR3 spans 15 amino acids. The CDR3 region is CASSLDTDANYGYTF. DNA of the CDR3: TGTGCCAGCAGCTTAGACACAGATGCTAACTATGGCTACACCTTC.

The V gene is TRBV6-5, the J gene TRBJ2-5, with 7 bases lining up with TRBD1. The trim removed 6 bases at V and 0 bases at J, leaving 7 bases unmatched. The germline gives CDR1 MNHEY, CDR2 SVGAGI. This CDR3 spans 15 amino acids. This CDR3 reads CASREQGMYQETQYF. CDR3 nucleotide sequence: TGTGCCAGCAGGGAACAGGGGATGTACCAAGAGACCCAGTACTTC.

This chain uses TRBV4-3 with TRBJ1-1, with a weak D call TRBD1 (5 bases). From germline, CDR1 is LGHNA and CDR2 YSLEER. This CDR3 is built from 15 residues. V dropped 0 bases and J dropped 5 bases, with 13 bases sitting between them. The CDR3 protein is CASSQDLSGKTEAFF. CDR3 coding DNA: TGCGCCAGCAGCCAAGATCTGTCAGGGAAAACTGAAGCTTTCTTT.